This T cell receptor beta chain stems from a study of T cell responses to AZD1222 COVID-19 vaccine. The wider study: Both about-4-week and about-12-week second-dose recipients were combined.

The CDR3 covers 15 residues. Germline lookup yields CDR1 SGHAT and CDR2 FQDESV (reference sequence). The germline V and J ends were trimmed by 6 bases and 2 bases, with 14 bases remaining between them. Notes on the study in general: Baseline seropositivity characterized only 5 to 7 AZD1222 recipients. Females outnumbered males among donors, who were mostly white British; clonal diversity was possibly underestimated. Epitopes outside B.1.351 and B.1.1.7 mutated regions reportedly drew nearly half of spike TCRs.

As for this clone: Its specificity is unknown.

Only in-frame clones appear in the TCRdb table, and some are missing; sequencing was by immunoSEQ multiplex PCR. The sample includes some 130,000 clones, roughly 90% of them seen just once. The receptor was isolated from an adult in good health. Sequenced material: peripheral blood, taken on day 0 of AZD1222 vaccination. The chain joins TRBV11-1 to TRBJ1-3; maybe TRBD1 (6 bases). The CDR3 DNA is TGTGCCAGCAGTTCACCGACAGGTGCTGGAAACACCATATATTTT. Amino acid sequence: CASSSPTGAGNTIYF.